The 21 T cell receptor beta chains below all came from one sample that was sequenced in a study of cytomegalovirus exposure and HLA in healthy donors listed by TCRdb under 2017. Receptor amplification or capture employed the immunoSEQ multiplex PCR assay. For the multiplex PCR, a mixture combining 60 forward primers for TCR Vbeta segments and 13 reverse primers for TCR Jbeta segments was used. In its TCRdb copy, this immuneACCESS table keeps in-frame sequences only and misses some clones. Where compared with another copy, unresolved V genes explain less than half of these, and the others have no known cause. This sample holds approximately 200,000 clones; 83% were observed only once. Of the sample, over 1.1% falls within the top ten clones. Material for sequencing was PBMCs. These receptors came from a girl aged 10 to 17 in good health and CMV-seronegative.

The chain joins TRBV4-2 to TRBJ2-7; 8 bases match TRBD1. Looked up from germline, CDR1 is LGHNA and CDR2 is YNFKEQ. This CDR3 comprises 16 residues. V lost 1 base, J lost 0 bases, and 5 bases stayed unmatched. The CDR3 reads CASSQVVGTGSYEQYF. As DNA, the CDR3 is TGTGCCAGCAGCCAAGTCGTTGGGACAGGCTCCTACGAGCAGTACTTC.

The gene calls are TRBV7-9 and TRBJ1-2; no firm D call. There are 11 residues in the CDR3. Germline-derived CDR1 and CDR2 are SEHNR and FQNEAQ (reference sequence). Trimming cost V 5 bases and J 7 bases, with 8 bases left between them. The CDR3 protein is CASSRLGGYTF. CDR3 nucleotide sequence: TGTGCCAGCAGCCGACTAGGTGGCTACACCTTC.

Written as DNA, the CDR3 is TGCAGCGTTGAAGAACCACAGGGGGCTAGGGGCAACTATGGCTACACCTTC. This gives the protein CSVEEPQGARGNYGYTF. The chain joins TRBV29-1 to TRBJ1-2, with 9 bases lining up with TRBD1. This CDR3 spans 17 amino acids. CDR1 SQVTM and CDR2 ANQGSEA come from the germline V gene. Losses at the gene ends were 0 bases for V and 2 bases for J; bases not matched to a gene: 10.

The chain joins TRBV9 to TRBJ2-2; the match to TRBD2 covers 10 bases. The junction had 2 bases not matched to a gene; V was cut back by 0 bases and J by 6 bases. From germline, CDR1 is SGDLS and CDR2 YYNGEE. The CDR3 is 15 amino acids. The chain's CDR3 is CASSVELAGAGELFF. The CDR3 nucleotides are TGTGCCAGCAGCGTAGAGCTAGCGGGGGCCGGGGAGCTGTTTTTT.

The chain employs TRBV5-1 and TRBJ1-6, with D possibly TRBD1 on 5 matching bases. Trimming took 1 base from V and 5 from J, leaving 10 bases between them. The CDR3 is made up of 15 amino acids. Germline CDR1 and CDR2: SGHRS and YFSETQ. CDR3 nucleotides: TGCGCCAGCAGCTTGACGGCAGGGAATAATTCACCCCTCCACTTT. It yields the protein CASSLTAGNNSPLHF. Full variable domain (outside the CDR3, taken from reference TRBV5-1 and TRBJ1-6): KAGVTQTPRYLIKTRGQQVTLSCSPISGHRSVSWYQQTPGQGLQFLFEYFSETQRNKGNFPGRFSGRQFSNSRSEMNVSTLELGDSALYLCASSLTAGNNSPLHFGNGTRLTVT.

This chain links TRBV18 with TRBJ2-7; TRBD1 aligns across 7 bases. Germline-derived CDR1 and CDR2 are KGHSH and LQKENI. The CDR3 is 13 residues long. V shed 6 bases and J 0 bases; nucleotides not matched to a gene: 2. CDR3 in amino acids: CASSGTDSYEQYF. Written as DNA, the CDR3 is TGTGCCAGCTCCGGGACAGACTCCTACGAGCAGTACTTC.

This clone was counted once. The chain uses TRBV27 and TRBJ2-7; D possibly corresponds to TRBD2 (5 bases). CDR3 length: 15 amino acids. Looked up from germline, CDR1 is MNHEY and CDR2 is SMNVEV (reference sequence). The germline V and J ends were trimmed by 2 bases and 2 bases, with 13 bases remaining between them. The DNA of the CDR3 is TGTGCCAGCAGTTTAACGGTAGCGCCGGCCTACGAGCAGTACTTC. Encoded protein: CASSLTVAPAYEQYF.

DNA of the CDR3: TGTGCCAGCAGTTTTTTGAGCGACACTGAAGCTTTCTTT. Amino acid sequence: CASSFLSDTEAFF. V usage is TRBV27 and J usage is TRBJ1-1; D call uncertain. CDR3 length: 13 amino acids. Trimming took off 3 bases at V and 3 bases at J, with 8 bases between the two ends. Germline assignment: CDR1 MNHEY and CDR2 SMNVEV (reference sequence).

The V gene is TRBV28, the J gene TRBJ2-7; D remains unclear. Germline assignment: CDR1 MDHEN and CDR2 SYDVKM. This CDR3 has 15 residues. Between the trimmed V and J ends, which lost 6 bases and 1 base, there was a span of 16 bases. The CDR3 bases are TGTGCCAGCAGCATTACAAAAAGTGTTTCCTACGAGCAGTACTTC. Translation gives CASSITKSVSYEQYF.

The gene calls are TRBV7-9 and TRBJ1-1, with D perhaps matching TRBD1 (6 bases). The V end lost 1 base, the J end lost 5 bases, and 17 bases lay between the germline ends. The CDR3 runs to 16 residues. Per the germline V gene, CDR1 is SEHNR and CDR2 is FQNEAQ (reference sequence). CDR3 in DNA: TGTGCCAGCAGCTTAGTCACAGGGCTAGTTAGGACTGAAGCTTTCTTT. Translated, it gives CASSLVTGLVRTEAFF.

The chain uses TRBV5-1 and TRBJ1-2; D possibly corresponds to TRBD1 (6 bases). The CDR3 has 14 amino acids. The V and J ends lost 4 bases and 7 bases respectively, with 17 bases between them. Germline-derived CDR1 and CDR2 are SGHRS and YFSETQ. CDR3 coding DNA: TGCGCCAGCAGCCCGGGAGGGGGTAGAGGTGGCTACACCTTC. It specifies CASSPGGGRGGYTF.

The chain uses TRBV5-8 and TRBJ2-5; possibly TRBD1 for D (6 bases). V was pared by 1 base and J by 5 bases, with 15 bases between. The CDR3 runs to 15 residues. Germline V gene sequence: CDR1 SGHTS, CDR2 YDEGEE. Here the CDR3 DNA reads TGTGCCAGCAGCTTGAACAGGGTTCTTAGGGAGACCCAGTACTTC. Encoded protein: CASSLNRVLRETQYF.

In regard to this clone: This same CDR3 is encoded by further DNA sequences in the sample. The chain links TRBV28 to TRBJ1-2, with D hard to call. With 3 bases removed from V and 8 bases from J, the gap between germline ends came to 7 bases. The CDR3 length is 11 residues. Per germline, CDR1 MDHEN and CDR2 SYDVKM. CDR3: CASSLGRGYTF. The CDR3 nucleotides read TGTGCCAGCAGTTTGGGCAGAGGCTACACCTTC.

The V and J genes are TRBV25-1 and TRBJ2-5, with 8 bases aligning to TRBD1. The J call may be mistaken, given a closer DNA end match to TRBJ2-7. The CDR3 consists of 15 residues. Germline loops: CDR1 MGHDK, CDR2 SYGVNS. The chain's CDR3 is CASRKGQGGDYEQYF. CDR3 DNA sequence: TGTGCCAGCAGAAAAGGACAGGGCGGGGATTACGAGCAGTACTTC.

The chain employs TRBV9 and TRBJ2-7; D perhaps matches TRBD1 (6 bases). Germline V gene sequence: CDR1 SGDLS, CDR2 YYNGEE. The CDR3 length is 15 residues. The V end lost 0 bases, the J end lost 4 bases, and 14 bases lay between the germline ends. As DNA, the CDR3 is TGTGCCAGCAGCGTAGGAGGACAGCCGGAATACGAGCAGTACTTC. The encoded protein is CASSVGGQPEYEQYF. Based on the CDR3 plus reference TRBV9 and TRBJ2-7, the full variable domain is DSGVTQTPKHLITATGQRVTLRCSPRSGDLSVYWYQQSLDQGLQFLIQYYNGEERAKGNILERFSAQQFPDLHSELNLSSLELGDSALYFCASSVGGQPEYEQYFGPGTRLTVT.

The J gene is TRBJ2-3, the V gene TRBV10-3; no firm D call. Germline V CDR1 and CDR2: ENHRY, SYGVKD. The CDR3 totals 15 residues. The V end lost 2 bases, the J end lost 4 bases, and 13 bases lay between the germline ends. CDR3: CAISELLFRPDTQYF. For the CDR3, the DNA is TGTGCCATCAGTGAGCTATTGTTCCGCCCAGATACGCAGTATTTT.

V usage is TRBV6-1 and J usage is TRBJ2-5; possibly TRBD2 for D (6 bases). Trimming removed 8 bases from V and 2 bases from J, with 6 bases in between. Germline V gene data show CDR1 as MNHNS and CDR2 as SASEGT. CDR3 length: 11 residues. The CDR3: CASGRQETQYF. Written as DNA, the CDR3 is TGTGCCAGCGGGAGGCAAGAGACCCAGTACTTC.

This rearrangement joins TRBV5-1 to TRBJ1-2; 8 positions match TRBD1. Looked up from germline, CDR1 is SGHRS and CDR2 is YFSETQ. With V trimmed by 4 bases and J by 4 bases, 6 bases remained unmatched. The CDR3 runs 14 residues. CDR3 residues: CASSPNTGGYGYTF. CDR3 DNA: TGCGCCAGCAGCCCCAACACAGGGGGCTATGGCTACACCTTC.

This clone came up once. V usage is TRBV5-4 and J usage is TRBJ1-2; the D gene is possibly TRBD1 (5 bases). This CDR3 is built from 15 residues. From germline, CDR1 is SGHNT and CDR2 YYREEE (reference sequence). The V end lost 3 bases, the J end lost 3 bases, and 15 bases lay between the germline ends. The CDR3 DNA is TGTGCCAGCAGCTCGGGACTCGCCTCGGACTATGGCTACACCTTC. Translation: CASSSGLASDYGYTF.

V is TRBV2 and J is TRBJ1-5, with unresolved D. The V gene lost 2 bases and the J gene lost 7 bases, with 12 bases spanning the gap. CDR3 length: 14 amino acids. Looked up from germline, CDR1 is SNHLY and CDR2 is FYNNEI. The CDR3 region has the DNA TGTGCCAGCAGTGAATTGGCGGTTTTACAGCCCCAGCATTTT. Translation: CASSELAVLQPQHF. The complete variable domain, with remaining parts taken from reference TRBV2 and TRBJ1-5, reads EPEVTQTPSHQVTQMGQEVILRCVPISNHLYFYWYRQILGQKVEFLVSFYNNEISEKSEIFDDQFSVERPDGSNFTLKIRSTKLEDSAMYFCASSELAVLQPQHFGDGTRLSIL.

This chain links TRBV27 with TRBJ2-7, with 9 bases identical to TRBD1. After removal of 6 bases from V and 3 bases from J, the junction contained 9 bases not matched to a gene. The CDR3 covers 15 residues. Per germline, CDR1 MNHEY and CDR2 SMNVEV (reference sequence). The CDR3 reads CASRGWGQGGYEQYF. Written as DNA, the CDR3 is TGTGCCAGCAGAGGCTGGGGACAGGGAGGCTACGAGCAGTACTTC.